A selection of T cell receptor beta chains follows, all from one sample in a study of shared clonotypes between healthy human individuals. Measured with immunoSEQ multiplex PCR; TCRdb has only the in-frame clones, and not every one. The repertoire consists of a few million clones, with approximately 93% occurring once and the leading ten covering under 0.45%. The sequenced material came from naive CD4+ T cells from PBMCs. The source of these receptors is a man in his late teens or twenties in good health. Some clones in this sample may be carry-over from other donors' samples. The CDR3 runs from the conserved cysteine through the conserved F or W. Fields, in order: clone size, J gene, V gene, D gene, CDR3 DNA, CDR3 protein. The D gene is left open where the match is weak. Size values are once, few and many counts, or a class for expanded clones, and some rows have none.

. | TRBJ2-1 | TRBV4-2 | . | TGTGCCAGCAGCCAAGATCTCGGGGTCCCGTTCTTC | CASSQDLGVPFF
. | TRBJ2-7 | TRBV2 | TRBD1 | TGTGCCAGCGGGGAACAGGGGGCGGGTGAGCAGTACTTC | CASGEQGAGEQYF
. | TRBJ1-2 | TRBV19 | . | TGTGCCAGTAGTATCCCAGACTTCCGGTATGGCTACACCTTC | CASSIPDFRYGYTF
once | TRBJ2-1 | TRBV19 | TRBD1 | TGTGCCAGTGGTTTCGGGACAGGGGTCGGTGAGCAGTTCTTC | CASGFGTGVGEQFF
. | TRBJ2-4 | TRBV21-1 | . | TGTGCCAGCAGCGTGGACCACCTAGGGAGGGCCAAAAACATTCAGTACTTC | CASSVDHLGRAKNIQYF
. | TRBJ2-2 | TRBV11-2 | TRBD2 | TGTGCCAGCAGCACACTACCGGGACTAGCGGGAGTGTACACCGGGGAGCTGTTTTTT | CASSTLPGLAGVYTGELFF
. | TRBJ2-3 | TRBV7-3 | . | TGTGCCAGCAGCTCAACGGGTCAGAAAGGAGATACGCAGTATTTT | CASSSTGQKGDTQYF
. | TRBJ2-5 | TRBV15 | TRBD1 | TGTGCCACCAGCAGAGATAGAGAAGGGGGCGATGGGGACCAAGAGACCCAGTACTTC | CATSRDREGGDGDQETQYF
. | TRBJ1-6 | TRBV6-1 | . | TGTGCCAGCAACACAGGTCCCCTTTCACCCCTCCACTTT | CASNTGPLSPLHF
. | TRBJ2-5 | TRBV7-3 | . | TGTGCCAGCAGCTCAGGGGTCCAAGAGACCCAGTACTTC | CASSSGVQETQYF
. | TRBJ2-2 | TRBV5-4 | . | TGTGCCAGCAGCCCTAAAGCCGGGGAGCTGTTTTTT | CASSPKAGELFF
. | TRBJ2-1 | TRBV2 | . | TGTGCCAGCAGTGAGAGCAGGGCCGGATCCAATGAGCAGTTCTTC | CASSESRAGSNEQFF
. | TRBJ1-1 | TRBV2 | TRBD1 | TGTGCCAGCAGGCGGGACAGAGGGAACACTGAAGCTTTCTTT | CASRRDRGNTEAFF
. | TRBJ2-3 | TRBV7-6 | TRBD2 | TGTGCCAGCAGCTTGGTAGCGGGAGGGGGGGCAGATACGCAGTATTTT | CASSLVAGGGADTQYF
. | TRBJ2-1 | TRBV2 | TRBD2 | TGTGCCAGCAGTGAATACCCTAGCGGGAAGGACAATGAGCAGTTCTTC | CASSEYPSGKDNEQFF
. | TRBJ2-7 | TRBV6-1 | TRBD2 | TGTGCCAGCAGTGACGGGACTAGCGGGAGAGGGTACGAGCAGTACTTC | CASSDGTSGRGYEQYF
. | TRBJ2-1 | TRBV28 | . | TGTGCCAGCAGTTTGGCTCCAGCCGGGACCTACGGGCAGTTCTTC | CASSLAPAGTYGQFF
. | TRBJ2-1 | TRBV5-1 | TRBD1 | TGCGCCAGCAGCTTGGACTCCGGGACAGCGTTTTACAATGAGCAGTTCTTC | CASSLDSGTAFYNEQFF
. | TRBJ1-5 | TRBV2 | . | TGTGCCAGCAGTGACCCGTATCAGCCCCAGCATTTT | CASSDPYQPQHF
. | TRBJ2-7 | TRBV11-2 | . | TGTGCCAGCAGGGCGAAGCGGAGCTCCTACGAGCAGTACTTC | CASRAKRSSYEQYF
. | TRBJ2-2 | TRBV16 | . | TGTGCCAGCAGCCCCGGCAATTTAGCCTCCATCGGGGAGCTGTTTTTT | CASSPGNLASIGELFF
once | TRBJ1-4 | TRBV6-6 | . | TGTGCCAGCAGGGGGAGGGAAAGTAATGAAAAACTGTTTTTT | CASRGRESNEKLFF
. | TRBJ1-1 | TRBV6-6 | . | TGTGCCAGCAGTTACTCGAGGGGGGGCGACTGGGCTTTCTTT | CASSYSRGGDWAFF
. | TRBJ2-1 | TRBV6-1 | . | TGTGCCAGCAAGGGACTCTCCTACAATGAGCAGTTCTTC | CASKGLSYNEQFF
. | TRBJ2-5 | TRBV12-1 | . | TGTGCCAGCAGCCTGACACAGGAGGAAGCTTTGGAGACCCAGTACTTC | CASSLTQEEALETQYF
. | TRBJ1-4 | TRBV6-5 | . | TGTGCCAGCAGTTACAGGGGTAATGAAAAACTGTTTTTT | CASSYRGNEKLFF
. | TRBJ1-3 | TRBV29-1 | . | TGCAGCGTTGAAGAGAGGGTTGGAAACACCATATATTTT | CSVEERVGNTIYF
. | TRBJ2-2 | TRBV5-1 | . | TGCGCCAGCAGCTTGACGAGTACCGGGGAGCTGTTTTTT | CASSLTSTGELFF
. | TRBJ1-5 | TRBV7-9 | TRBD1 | TGTGCCAGCAGCCATTCGGACAGGTTTGGAAATCAGCCCCAGCATTTT | CASSHSDRFGNQPQHF
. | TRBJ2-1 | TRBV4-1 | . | TGCGCCAGCAGCCAAGTATGGGTTGGTGAGCAGTTCTTC | CASSQVWVGEQFF
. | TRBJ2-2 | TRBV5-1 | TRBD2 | TGCGCCAGCAGCTTGATGGCGGGAGGCCTTACCGGGGAGCTGTTTTTT | CASSLMAGGLTGELFF